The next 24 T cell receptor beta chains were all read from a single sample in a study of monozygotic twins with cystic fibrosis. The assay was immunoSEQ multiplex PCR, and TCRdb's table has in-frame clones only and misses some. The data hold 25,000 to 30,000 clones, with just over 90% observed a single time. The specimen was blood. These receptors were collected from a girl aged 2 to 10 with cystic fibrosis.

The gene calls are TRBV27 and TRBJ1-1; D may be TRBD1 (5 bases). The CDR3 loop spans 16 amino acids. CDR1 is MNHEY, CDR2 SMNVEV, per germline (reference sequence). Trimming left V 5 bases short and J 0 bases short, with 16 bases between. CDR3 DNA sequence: TGTGCCAGCAGTGGGGGGATGGGTCCCATGAACACTGAAGCTTTCTTT. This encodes CASSGGMGPMNTEAFF.

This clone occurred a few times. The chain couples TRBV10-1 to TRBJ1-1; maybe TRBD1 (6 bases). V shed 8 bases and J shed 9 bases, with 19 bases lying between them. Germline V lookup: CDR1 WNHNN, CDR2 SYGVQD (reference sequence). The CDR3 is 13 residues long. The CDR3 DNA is TGCGCCAGCGGCACCCTGGAGGGGGGGAAAGCTTTCTTT. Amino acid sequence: CASGTLEGGKAFF.

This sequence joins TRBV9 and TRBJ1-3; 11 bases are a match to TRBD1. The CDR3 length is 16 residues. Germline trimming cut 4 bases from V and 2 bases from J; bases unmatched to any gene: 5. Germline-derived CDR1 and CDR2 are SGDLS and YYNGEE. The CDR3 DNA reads TGTGCCAGCAGCACGCCGGGACAGGGGGCTGGAAACACCATATATTTT. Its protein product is CASSTPGQGAGNTIYF.

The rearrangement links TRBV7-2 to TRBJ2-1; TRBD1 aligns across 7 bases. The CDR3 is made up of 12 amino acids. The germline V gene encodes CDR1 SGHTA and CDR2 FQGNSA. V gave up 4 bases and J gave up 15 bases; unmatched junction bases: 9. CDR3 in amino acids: CASSYTTGWGFF. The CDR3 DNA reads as TGTGCCAGCAGCTATACGACAGGGTGGGGGTTCTTC. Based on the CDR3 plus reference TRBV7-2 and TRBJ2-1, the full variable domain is GAGVSQSPSNKVTEKGKDVELRCDPISGHTALYWYRQSLGQGLEFLIYFQGNSAPDKSGLPSDRFSAERTGGSVSTLTIQRTQQEDSAVYLCASSYTTGWGFFGPGTRLTVL.

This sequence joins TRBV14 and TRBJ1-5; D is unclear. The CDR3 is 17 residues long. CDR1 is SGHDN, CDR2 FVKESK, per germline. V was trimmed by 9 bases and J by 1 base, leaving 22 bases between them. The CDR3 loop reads CARPPPGKSGSNQPQHF. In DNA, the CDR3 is TGTGCCAGACCCCCCCCGGGAAAAAGCGGAAGCAATCAGCCCCAGCATTTT. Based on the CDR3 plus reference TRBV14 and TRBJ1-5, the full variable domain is EAGVTQFPSHSVIEKGQTVTLRCDPISGHDNLYWYRRVMGKEIKFLLHFVKESKQDESGMPNNRFLAERTGGTYSTLKVQPAELEDSGVYFCARPPPGKSGSNQPQHFGDGTRLSIL.

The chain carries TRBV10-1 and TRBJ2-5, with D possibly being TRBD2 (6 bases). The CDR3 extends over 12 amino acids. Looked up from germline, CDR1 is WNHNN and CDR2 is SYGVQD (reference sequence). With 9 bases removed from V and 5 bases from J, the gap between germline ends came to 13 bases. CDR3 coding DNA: TGCGCCAGAGTGCCGGGGAGGGAGACCCAGTACTTC. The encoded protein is CARVPGRETQYF.

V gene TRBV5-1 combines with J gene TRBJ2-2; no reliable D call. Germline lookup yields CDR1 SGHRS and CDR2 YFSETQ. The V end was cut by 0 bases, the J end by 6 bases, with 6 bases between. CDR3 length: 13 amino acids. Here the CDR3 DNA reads TGCGCCAGCAGCTTGGAGGTCTCCGGGGAGCTGTTTTTT. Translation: CASSLEVSGELFF.

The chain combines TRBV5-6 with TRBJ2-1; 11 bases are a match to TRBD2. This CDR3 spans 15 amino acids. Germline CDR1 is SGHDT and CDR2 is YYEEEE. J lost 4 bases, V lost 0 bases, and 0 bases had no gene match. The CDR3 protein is CASSLGLAGYNEQFF. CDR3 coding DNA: TGTGCCAGCAGCTTGGGACTAGCGGGATACAATGAGCAGTTCTTC.

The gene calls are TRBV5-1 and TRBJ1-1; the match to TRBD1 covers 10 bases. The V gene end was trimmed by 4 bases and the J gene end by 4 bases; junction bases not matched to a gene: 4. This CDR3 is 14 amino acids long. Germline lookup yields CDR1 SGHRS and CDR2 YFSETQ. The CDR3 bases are TGCGCCAGCAGCCCGACAGGGGGCATCACTGAAGCTTTCTTT. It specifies CASSPTGGITEAFF.

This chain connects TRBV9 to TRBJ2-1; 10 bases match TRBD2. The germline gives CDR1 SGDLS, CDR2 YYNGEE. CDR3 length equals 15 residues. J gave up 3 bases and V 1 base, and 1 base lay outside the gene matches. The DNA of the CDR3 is TGTGCCAGCAGCGTACTAGCGGGGGTCTACAATGAGCAGTTCTTC. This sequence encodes CASSVLAGVYNEQFF.

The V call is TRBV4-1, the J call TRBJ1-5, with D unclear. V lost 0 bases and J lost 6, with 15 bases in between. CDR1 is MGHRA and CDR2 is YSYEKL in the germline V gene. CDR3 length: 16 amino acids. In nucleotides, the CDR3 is TGCGCCAGCAGCCAAGATCAAGGAGGTTGGATTCAGCCCCAGCATTTT. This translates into CASSQDQGGWIQPQHF.

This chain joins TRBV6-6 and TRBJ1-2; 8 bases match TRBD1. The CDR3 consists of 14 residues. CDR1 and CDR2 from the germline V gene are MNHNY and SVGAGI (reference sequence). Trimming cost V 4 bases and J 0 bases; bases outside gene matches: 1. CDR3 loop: CASSSDRANYGYTF. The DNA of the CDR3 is TGTGCCAGCAGTTCGGACAGGGCTAACTATGGCTACACCTTC.

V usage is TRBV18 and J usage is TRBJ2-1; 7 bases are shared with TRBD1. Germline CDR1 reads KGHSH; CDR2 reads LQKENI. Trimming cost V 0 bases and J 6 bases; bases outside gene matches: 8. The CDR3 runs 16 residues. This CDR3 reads CASSPPRGRQGNEQFF. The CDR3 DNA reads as TGTGCCAGCTCACCACCACGGGGAAGACAGGGCAATGAGCAGTTCTTC.

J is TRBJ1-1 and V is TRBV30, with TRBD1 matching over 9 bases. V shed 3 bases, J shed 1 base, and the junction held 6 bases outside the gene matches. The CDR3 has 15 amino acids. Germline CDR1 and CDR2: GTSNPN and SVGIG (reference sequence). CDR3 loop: CAWRDRGYGNTEAFF. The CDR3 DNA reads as TGTGCCTGGAGGGACAGGGGATATGGGAACACTGAAGCTTTCTTT.

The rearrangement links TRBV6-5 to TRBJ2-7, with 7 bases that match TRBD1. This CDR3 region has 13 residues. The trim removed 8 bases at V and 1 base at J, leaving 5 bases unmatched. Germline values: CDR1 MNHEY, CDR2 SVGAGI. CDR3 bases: TGTGCCAGCGCGGACAGGACTTCCTACGAGCAGTACTTC. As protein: CASADRTSYEQYF.

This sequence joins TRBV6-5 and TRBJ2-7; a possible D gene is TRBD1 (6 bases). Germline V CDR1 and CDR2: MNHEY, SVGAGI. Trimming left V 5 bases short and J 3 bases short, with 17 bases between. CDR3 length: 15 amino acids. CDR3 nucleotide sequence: TGTGCCAGCAGTATAGCGACAGGTAATCACTACGAGCAGTACTTC. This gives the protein CASSIATGNHYEQYF.

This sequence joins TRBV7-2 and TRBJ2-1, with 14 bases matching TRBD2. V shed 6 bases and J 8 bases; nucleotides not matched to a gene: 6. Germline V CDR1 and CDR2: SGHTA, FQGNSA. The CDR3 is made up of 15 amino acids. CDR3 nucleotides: TGTGCCAGCAGAACGACTAGCGGGGGGGCCCATGAGCAGTTCTTC. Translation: CASRTTSGGAHEQFF.

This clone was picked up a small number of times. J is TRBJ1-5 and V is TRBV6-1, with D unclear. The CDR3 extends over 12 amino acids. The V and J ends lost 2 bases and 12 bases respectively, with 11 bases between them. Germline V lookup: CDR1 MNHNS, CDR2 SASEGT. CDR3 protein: CASSETHRFQHF. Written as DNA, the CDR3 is TGTGCCAGCAGTGAAACGCACCGGTTCCAGCATTTT.

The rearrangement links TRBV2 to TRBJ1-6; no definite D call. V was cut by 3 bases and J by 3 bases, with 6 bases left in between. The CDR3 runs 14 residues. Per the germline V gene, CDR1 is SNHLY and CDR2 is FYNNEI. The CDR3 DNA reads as TGTGCCAGCAGTGAGAGGGTCTATAATTCACCCCTCCACTTT. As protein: CASSERVYNSPLHF.

CDR3: CASIGLTNTGELFF. CDR3 DNA: TGTGCCAGTATTGGACTGACGAACACCGGGGAGCTGTTTTTT. The rearrangement links TRBV19 to TRBJ2-2; possibly TRBD2 for D (5 bases). The length of the CDR3 is 14 residues. V lost 7 bases to trimming and J lost 0 bases, with 9 bases between them. Germline CDR1 LNHDA, CDR2 SQIVND (reference sequence).

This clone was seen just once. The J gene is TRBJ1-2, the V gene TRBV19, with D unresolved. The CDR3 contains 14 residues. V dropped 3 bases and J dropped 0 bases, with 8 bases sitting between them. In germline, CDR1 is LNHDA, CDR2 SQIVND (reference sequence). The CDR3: CASSIRESNYGYTF. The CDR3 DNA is TGTGCCAGTAGTATCCGGGAATCTAACTATGGCTACACCTTC.

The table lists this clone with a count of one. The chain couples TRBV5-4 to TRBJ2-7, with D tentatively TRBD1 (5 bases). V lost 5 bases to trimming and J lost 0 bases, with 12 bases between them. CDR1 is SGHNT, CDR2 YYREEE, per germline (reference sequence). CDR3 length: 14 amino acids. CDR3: CASSFDRLSYEQYF. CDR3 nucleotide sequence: TGTGCCAGCAGTTTTGACAGACTCTCCTACGAGCAGTACTTC.

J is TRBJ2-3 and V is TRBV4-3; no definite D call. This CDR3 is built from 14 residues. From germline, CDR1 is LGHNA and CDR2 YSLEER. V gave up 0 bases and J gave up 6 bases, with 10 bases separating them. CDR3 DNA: TGCGCCAGCAGCCAAGATGGTAGAATTGATACGCAGTATTTT. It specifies CASSQDGRIDTQYF.

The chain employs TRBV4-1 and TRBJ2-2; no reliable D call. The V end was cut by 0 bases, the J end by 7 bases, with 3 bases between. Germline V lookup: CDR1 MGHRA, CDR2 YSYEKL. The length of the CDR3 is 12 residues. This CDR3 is CASSQDIGELFF. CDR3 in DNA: TGCGCCAGCAGCCAAGATATCGGGGAGCTGTTTTTT.